Below are 15 T cell receptor beta chains sequenced from a single sample in a study of blood T cell repertoires in COVID-19. The assay was immunoSEQ multiplex PCR, and TCRdb's table has in-frame clones only and misses some. This repertoire shows 400,000 or so clones, 90% found once; its top ten account for less than 0.75%. Material for sequencing was PBMCs or T cells enriched from blood (not recorded which). The receptors here all came from a man aged 18-30 years who had recovered from COVID-19.

The chain employs TRBV27 and TRBJ1-5; no definite D call. The CDR3 is made up of 15 amino acids. The germline CDR1 and CDR2 sequences are MNHEY and SMNVEV (reference sequence). V lost 4 bases and J 0 bases, leaving 10 bases between the germline ends. CDR3 nucleotides: TGTGCCAGCAGTTCAGACATTGATAGCAATCAGCCCCAGCATTTT. It is translated as CASSSDIDSNQPQHF.

The chain carries TRBV10-3 and TRBJ1-2; D is possibly TRBD1 (6 bases). Germline V gene sequence: CDR1 ENHRY, CDR2 SYGVKD. The length of the CDR3 is 15 residues. Trimming shortened V by 4 bases and J by 3 bases, and 15 bases separated the two germline ends. CDR3 amino acids: CAISAPTGGDYGYTF. In DNA form, the CDR3 reads TGTGCCATCAGTGCTCCGACAGGAGGTGACTATGGCTACACCTTC.

This rearrangement joins TRBV28 to TRBJ2-7, with TRBD2 matching over 7 bases. V shed 8 bases and J 5 bases; nucleotides not matched to a gene: 12. Germline V CDR1 and CDR2: MDHEN, SYDVKM. CDR3 size: 14 residues. This chain's CDR3 is CASRRVSGTNEQYF. The CDR3 DNA reads as TGTGCCAGCCGGCGAGTCAGCGGGACGAACGAGCAGTACTTC.

This clone was recorded once. V usage is TRBV7-3 and J usage is TRBJ2-2, with D tentatively TRBD1 (6 bases). Trimming pared 5 bases from V and 0 bases from J, leaving 13 bases between. Germline loops: CDR1 SGHTA, CDR2 FQGTGA. The CDR3 spans 16 residues. The CDR3 sequence is CASSPRGGSNTGELFF. DNA for the CDR3: TGTGCCAGCAGCCCAAGAGGGGGTTCGAACACCGGGGAGCTGTTTTTT.

The chain combines TRBV3-1 (or the pseudogene TRBV3-2) with TRBJ2-5; 9 nucleotides match TRBD1. The CDR3 is made up of 16 amino acids. In germline, CDR1 is LGHDT, CDR2 YNNKEL (reference sequence). V dropped 1 base and J dropped 2; count of bases not matched to a gene: 5. The CDR3 bases are TGTGCCAGCAGCCAAGGGGGGACAGGGACACAAGAGACCCAGTACTTC. Protein product: CASSQGGTGTQETQYF.

This sequence joins TRBV14 and TRBJ2-2; no reliable D call. V gave up 6 bases and J gave up 4 bases, with 9 bases separating them. Germline V gene sequence: CDR1 SGHDN, CDR2 FVKESK. The CDR3 has 13 amino acids. The CDR3 region is CASSRYPTGELFF. In DNA form, the CDR3 reads TGTGCCAGCAGTCGTTATCCCACCGGGGAGCTGTTTTTT.

The table lists this clone with a count of one. The J gene is TRBJ1-2, the V gene TRBV5-1, with D possibly matching TRBD1 (6 bases). Germline-derived CDR1 and CDR2 are SGHRS and YFSETQ. The CDR3 spans 15 residues. The V end lost 4 bases, the J end lost 4 bases, and 17 bases lay between the germline ends. The CDR3 nucleotides read TGCGCCAGCAGCCCGGACGGTGGGGGCGTCTATGGCTACACCTTC. As protein: CASSPDGGGVYGYTF.

This clone has only one observation. This chain joins TRBV2 and TRBJ1-5; 7 bases fit TRBD1. Germline V gene data show CDR1 as SNHLY and CDR2 as FYNNEI. The CDR3 is made up of 14 amino acids. The trim removed 6 bases at V and 6 bases at J, leaving 8 bases unmatched. CDR3 sequence (DNA): TGTGCCAGCAGAATCCGACAGGGAAGTCAGCCCCAGCATTTT. Translated: CASRIRQGSQPQHF.

The CDR3 spells CASAKLSVTEAFF. The CDR3 region has the DNA TGTGCCAGCGCTAAACTCTCCGTTACTGAAGCTTTCTTT. The chain uses TRBV7-2 and TRBJ1-1; D remains unclear. The length of the CDR3 is 13 residues. The germline V gene encodes CDR1 SGHTA and CDR2 FQGNSA. The ends were cut back, 8 bases at V and 5 bases at J, with 15 bases in the middle.

In its sample, this clone was seen a few times. The same CDR3 arises from other DNA sequences in this sample as well. The gene calls are TRBV2 and TRBJ1-3; 10 bases are a match to TRBD1. CDR1 SNHLY and CDR2 FYNNEI come from the germline V gene. The CDR3 extends over 16 amino acids. Germline trimming cut 3 bases from V and 0 bases from J; bases unmatched to any gene: 2. The chain's CDR3 is CASSEGQGNSGNTIYF. CDR3 in DNA: TGTGCCAGCAGTGAGGGACAGGGGAACTCTGGAAACACCATATATTTT.

This sequence joins TRBV27 and TRBJ2-7; the D gene is possibly TRBD1 (6 bases). The ends were cut back, 4 bases at V and 5 bases at J, with 15 bases in the middle. The CDR3 is 14 residues long. Looked up from germline, CDR1 is MNHEY and CDR2 is SMNVEV (reference sequence). Here the CDR3 DNA reads TGTGCCAGCAGTTACAGGGTCGTCGCGCACGAGCAGTACTTC. This translates into CASSYRVVAHEQYF.

The rearrangement joins TRBV9 to TRBJ2-1; D remains unclear. The CDR3 runs 15 residues. CDR1 and CDR2 from the germline V gene are SGDLS and YYNGEE. V was cut by 0 bases and J by 7 bases, with 14 bases left in between. The CDR3 DNA sequence: TGTGCCAGCAGCGTAGATCCCCCATCTCGGAATGAGCAGTTCTTC. Translating it yields CASSVDPPSRNEQFF.

V is TRBV7-9 and J is TRBJ2-3; 9 bases agree with TRBD2. The junction had 4 bases not matched to a gene; V was cut back by 1 base and J by 2 bases. Germline V gene data show CDR1 as SEHNR and CDR2 as FQNEAQ (reference sequence). The CDR3 runs to 16 residues. For the CDR3, the DNA is TGTGCCAGCAGCTTAGTCCTAGCGGGGTACACAGATACGCAGTATTTT. The encoded protein is CASSLVLAGYTDTQYF.

CDR3 DNA: TGTGCCAGCAGCTCCTCAGGGGGCAATCAGCCCCAGCATTTT. This gives the protein CASSSSGGNQPQHF. The chain recombines TRBV7-2 with TRBJ1-5; D is possibly TRBD1 (6 bases). The CDR3 sequence is 14 residues long. From germline, CDR1 is SGHTA and CDR2 FQGNSA. Trimming left V 4 bases short and J 2 bases short, with 9 bases between. Variable domain in full (rest from reference TRBV7-2 and TRBJ1-5): GAGVSQSPSNKVTEKGKDVELRCDPISGHTALYWYRQSLGQGLEFLIYFQGNSAPDKSGLPSDRFSAERTGGSVSTLTIQRTQQEDSAVYLCASSSSGGNQPQHFGDGTRLSIL.

This clone occurred once. J is TRBJ1-1 and V is TRBV30; maybe TRBD1 (5 bases). The CDR3 runs to 13 residues. V was pared by 0 bases and J by 2 bases, with 7 bases between. Germline V CDR1 and CDR2: GTSNPN, SVGIG (reference sequence). CDR3 loop: CAWSVQGNTEAFF. CDR3 in DNA: TGTGCCTGGAGTGTCCAGGGTAACACTGAAGCTTTCTTT. The full variable domain, completed using reference TRBV30 and TRBJ1-1, is SQTIHQWPATLVQPVGSPLSLECTVEGTSNPNLYWYRQAAGRGLQLLFYSVGIGQISSEVPQNLSASRPQDRQFILSSKKLLLSDSGFYLCAWSVQGNTEAFFGQGTRLTVV.